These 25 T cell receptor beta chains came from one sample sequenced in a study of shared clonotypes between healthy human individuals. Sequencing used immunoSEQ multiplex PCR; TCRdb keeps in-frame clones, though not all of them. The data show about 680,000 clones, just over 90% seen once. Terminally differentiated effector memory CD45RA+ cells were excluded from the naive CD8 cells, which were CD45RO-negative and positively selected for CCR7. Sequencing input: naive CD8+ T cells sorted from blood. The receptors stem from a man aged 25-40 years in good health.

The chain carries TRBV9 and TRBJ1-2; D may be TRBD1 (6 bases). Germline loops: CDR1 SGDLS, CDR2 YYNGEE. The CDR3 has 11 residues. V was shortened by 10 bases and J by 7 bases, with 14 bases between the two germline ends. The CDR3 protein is CASQQGGGYTF. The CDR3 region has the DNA TGTGCCTCCCAACAGGGCGGTGGCTACACCTTC. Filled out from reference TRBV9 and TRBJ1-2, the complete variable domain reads DSGVTQTPKHLITATGQRVTLRCSPRSGDLSVYWYQQSLDQGLQFLIQYYNGEERAKGNILERFSAQQFPDLHSELNLSSLELGDSALYFCASQQGGGYTFGSGTRLTVV.

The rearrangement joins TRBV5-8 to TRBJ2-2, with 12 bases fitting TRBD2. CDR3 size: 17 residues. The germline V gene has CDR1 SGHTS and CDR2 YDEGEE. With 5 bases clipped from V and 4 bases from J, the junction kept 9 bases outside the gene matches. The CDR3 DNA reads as TGTGCCAGCAGGAAGACTAGCGGGAGTCTAACCACCGGGGAGCTGTTTTTT. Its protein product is CASRKTSGSLTTGELFF.

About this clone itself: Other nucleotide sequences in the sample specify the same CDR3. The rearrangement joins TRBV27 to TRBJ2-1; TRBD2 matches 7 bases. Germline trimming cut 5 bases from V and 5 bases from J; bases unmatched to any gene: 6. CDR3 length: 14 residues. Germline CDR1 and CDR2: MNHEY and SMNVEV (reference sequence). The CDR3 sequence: CASSQRGGHNEQFF. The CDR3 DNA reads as TGTGCCAGCAGTCAAAGGGGAGGGCACAATGAGCAGTTCTTC.

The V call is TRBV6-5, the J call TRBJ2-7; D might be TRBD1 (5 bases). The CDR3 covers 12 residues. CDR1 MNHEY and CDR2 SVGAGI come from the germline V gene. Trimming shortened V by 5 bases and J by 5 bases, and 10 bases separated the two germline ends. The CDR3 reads CASSPQGDEQYF. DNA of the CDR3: TGTGCCAGCAGTCCGCAGGGTGACGAGCAGTACTTC.

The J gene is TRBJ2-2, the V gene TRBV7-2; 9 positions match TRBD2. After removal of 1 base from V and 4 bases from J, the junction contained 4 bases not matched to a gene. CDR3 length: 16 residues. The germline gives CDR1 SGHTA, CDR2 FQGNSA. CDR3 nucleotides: TGTGCCAGCAGCTTAGGTAGCGGGAGTTTCACCGGGGAGCTGTTTTTT. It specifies CASSLGSGSFTGELFF.

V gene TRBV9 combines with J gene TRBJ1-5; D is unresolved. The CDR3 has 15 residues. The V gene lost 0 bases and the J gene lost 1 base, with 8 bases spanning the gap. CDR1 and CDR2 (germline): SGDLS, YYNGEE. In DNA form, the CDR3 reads TGTGCCAGCAGCGTAGAAGGGTTGAGCAATCAGCCCCAGCATTTT. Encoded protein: CASSVEGLSNQPQHF. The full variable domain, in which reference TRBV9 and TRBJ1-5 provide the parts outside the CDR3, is DSGVTQTPKHLITATGQRVTLRCSPRSGDLSVYWYQQSLDQGLQFLIQYYNGEERAKGNILERFSAQQFPDLHSELNLSSLELGDSALYFCASSVEGLSNQPQHFGDGTRLSIL.

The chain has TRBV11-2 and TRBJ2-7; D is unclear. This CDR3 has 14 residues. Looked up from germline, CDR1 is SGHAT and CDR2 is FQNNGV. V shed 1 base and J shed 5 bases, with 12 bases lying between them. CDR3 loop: CASSLAKSINEQYF. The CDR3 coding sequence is TGTGCCAGCAGCTTAGCTAAATCGATCAACGAGCAGTACTTC.

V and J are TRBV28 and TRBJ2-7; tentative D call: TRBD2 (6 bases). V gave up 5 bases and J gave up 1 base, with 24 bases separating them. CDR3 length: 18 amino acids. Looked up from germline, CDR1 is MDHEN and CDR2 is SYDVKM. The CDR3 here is CASSVGTPYTGLSYEQYF. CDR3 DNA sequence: TGTGCCAGCAGTGTAGGGACTCCCTATACGGGCCTTTCCTACGAGCAGTACTTC.

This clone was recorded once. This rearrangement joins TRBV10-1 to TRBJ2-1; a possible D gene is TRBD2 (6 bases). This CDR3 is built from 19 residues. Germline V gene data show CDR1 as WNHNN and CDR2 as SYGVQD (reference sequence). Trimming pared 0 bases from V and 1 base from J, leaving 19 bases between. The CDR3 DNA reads TGCGCCAGCAGTGAGTCGTTAAGGTTCACTAGCCTATCCTACAATGAGCAGTTCTTC. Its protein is CASSESLRFTSLSYNEQFF.

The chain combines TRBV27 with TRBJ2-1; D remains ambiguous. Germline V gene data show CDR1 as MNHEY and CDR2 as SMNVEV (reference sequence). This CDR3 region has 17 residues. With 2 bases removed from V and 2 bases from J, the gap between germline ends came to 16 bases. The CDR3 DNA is TGTGCCAGCAGTTTACCATCGGGCCAAGGGCCCTACAATGAGCAGTTCTTC. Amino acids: CASSLPSGQGPYNEQFF.

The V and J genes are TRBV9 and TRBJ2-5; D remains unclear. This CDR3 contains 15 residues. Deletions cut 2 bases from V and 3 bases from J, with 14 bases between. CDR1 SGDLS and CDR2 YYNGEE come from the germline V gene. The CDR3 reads CASSVPTVGEETQYF. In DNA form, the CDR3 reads TGTGCCAGCAGCGTGCCGACTGTGGGCGAAGAGACCCAGTACTTC.

DNA of the CDR3: TGTGCCAGCACCACCCTGGGCCCTGGGGAAAAACTGTTTTTT. It codes for CASTTLGPGEKLFF. The J gene is TRBJ1-4, the V gene TRBV27; D gene ambiguous. The V and J ends lost 7 bases and 8 bases respectively, with 17 bases between them. This CDR3 is 14 amino acids long. Germline lookup yields CDR1 MNHEY and CDR2 SMNVEV (reference sequence).

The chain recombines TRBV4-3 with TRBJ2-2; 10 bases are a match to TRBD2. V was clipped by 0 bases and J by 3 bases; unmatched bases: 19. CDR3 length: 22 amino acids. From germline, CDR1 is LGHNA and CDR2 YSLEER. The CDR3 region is CASSQDLLASGRALLDTGELFF. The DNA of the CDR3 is TGCGCCAGCAGCCAAGATTTATTGGCTAGCGGGAGAGCACTCTTAGACACCGGGGAGCTGTTTTTT.

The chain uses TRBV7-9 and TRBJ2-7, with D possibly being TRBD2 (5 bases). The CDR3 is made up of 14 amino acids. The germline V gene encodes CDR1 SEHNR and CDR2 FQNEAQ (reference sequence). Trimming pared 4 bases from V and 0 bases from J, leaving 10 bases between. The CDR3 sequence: CASSSDWSSYEQYF. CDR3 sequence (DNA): TGTGCCAGCAGCTCGGACTGGAGCTCCTACGAGCAGTACTTC.

CDR3 residues: CASIGDPYNEQFF. In nucleotides, the CDR3 is TGCGCCAGCATTGGGGATCCGTACAATGAGCAGTTCTTC. The V gene is TRBV10-2, the J gene TRBJ2-1; no definite D call. The CDR3 contains 13 residues. Trimming left V 7 bases short and J 4 bases short, with 11 bases between. Germline V lookup: CDR1 WSHSY, CDR2 SAAADI.

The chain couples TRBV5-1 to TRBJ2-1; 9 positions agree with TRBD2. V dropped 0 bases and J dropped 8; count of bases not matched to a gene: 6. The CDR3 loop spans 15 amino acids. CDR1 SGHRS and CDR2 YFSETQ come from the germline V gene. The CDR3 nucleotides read TGCGCCAGCAGCTTGGTGGTAGCGGGAGATCATGAGCAGTTCTTC. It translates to CASSLVVAGDHEQFF.

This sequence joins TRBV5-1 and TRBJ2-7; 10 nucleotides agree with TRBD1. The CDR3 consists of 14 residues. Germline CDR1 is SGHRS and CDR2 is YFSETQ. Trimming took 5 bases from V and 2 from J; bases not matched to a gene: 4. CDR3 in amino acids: CASSYDRGPYEQYF. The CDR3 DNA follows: TGCGCCAGCAGTTATGACAGGGGGCCCTACGAGCAGTACTTC.

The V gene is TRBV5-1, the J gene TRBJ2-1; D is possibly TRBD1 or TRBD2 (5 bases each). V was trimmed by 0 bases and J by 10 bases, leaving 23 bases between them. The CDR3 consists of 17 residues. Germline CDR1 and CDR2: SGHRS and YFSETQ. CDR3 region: CASSLGRVLGTRWEQFF. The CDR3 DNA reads TGCGCCAGCAGCTTGGGAAGGGTCCTAGGGACCCGGTGGGAGCAGTTCTTC.

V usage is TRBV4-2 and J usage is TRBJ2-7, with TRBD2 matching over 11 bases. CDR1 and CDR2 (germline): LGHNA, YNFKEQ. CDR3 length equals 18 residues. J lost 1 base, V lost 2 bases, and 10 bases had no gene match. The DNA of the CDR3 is TGTGCCAGCAGCCAATTCCCGCTTTCTAGCGGGAGGTCCTACGAGCAGTACTTC. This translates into CASSQFPLSSGRSYEQYF.

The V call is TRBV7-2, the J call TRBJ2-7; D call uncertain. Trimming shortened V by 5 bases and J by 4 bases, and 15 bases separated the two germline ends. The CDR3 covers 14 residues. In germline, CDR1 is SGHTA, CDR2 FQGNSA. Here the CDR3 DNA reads TGTGCCAGCAGCCACCGGCGTCTTGGTTACGAGCAGTACTTC. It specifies CASSHRRLGYEQYF.

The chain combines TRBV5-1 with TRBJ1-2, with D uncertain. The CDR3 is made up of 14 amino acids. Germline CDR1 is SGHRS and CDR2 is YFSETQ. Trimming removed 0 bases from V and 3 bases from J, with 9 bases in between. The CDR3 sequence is CASSLVLGDYGYTF. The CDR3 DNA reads TGCGCCAGCAGCTTGGTACTGGGCGACTATGGCTACACCTTC.

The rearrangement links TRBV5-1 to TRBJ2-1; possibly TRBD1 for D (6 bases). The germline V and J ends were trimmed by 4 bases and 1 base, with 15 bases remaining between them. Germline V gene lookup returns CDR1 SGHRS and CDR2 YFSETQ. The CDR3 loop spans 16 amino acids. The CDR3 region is CASSLRQAKSYNEQFF. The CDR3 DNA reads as TGCGCCAGCAGCCTCCGACAGGCGAAGTCCTACAATGAGCAGTTCTTC.

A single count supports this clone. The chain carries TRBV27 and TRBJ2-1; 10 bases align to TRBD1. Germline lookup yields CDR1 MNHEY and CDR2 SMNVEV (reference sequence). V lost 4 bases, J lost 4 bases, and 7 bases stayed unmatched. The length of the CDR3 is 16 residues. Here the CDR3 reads CASSSLGQGMYNEQFF. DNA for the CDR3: TGTGCCAGCAGTTCCTTGGGACAGGGGATGTACAATGAGCAGTTCTTC.

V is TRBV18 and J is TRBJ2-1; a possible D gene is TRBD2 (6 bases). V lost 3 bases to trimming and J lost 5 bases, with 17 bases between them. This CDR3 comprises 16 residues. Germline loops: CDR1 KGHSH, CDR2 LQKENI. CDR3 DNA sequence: TGTGCCAGCTCACCCTTCGGCGGAGGGGTCGACAATGAGCAGTTCTTC. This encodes CASSPFGGGVDNEQFF.

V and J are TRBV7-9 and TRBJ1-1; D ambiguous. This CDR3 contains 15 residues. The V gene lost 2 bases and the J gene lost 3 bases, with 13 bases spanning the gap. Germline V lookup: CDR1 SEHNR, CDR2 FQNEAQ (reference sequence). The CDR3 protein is CASSLSAGSDTEAFF. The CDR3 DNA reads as TGTGCCAGCAGCTTATCAGCAGGTAGCGACACTGAAGCTTTCTTT. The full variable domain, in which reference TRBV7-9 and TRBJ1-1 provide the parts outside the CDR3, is DTGVSQNPRHKITKRGQNVTFRCDPISEHNRLYWYRQTLGQGPEFLTYFQNEAQLEKSRLLSDRFSAERPKGSFSTLEIQRTEQGDSAMYLCASSLSAGSDTEAFFGQGTRLTVV.